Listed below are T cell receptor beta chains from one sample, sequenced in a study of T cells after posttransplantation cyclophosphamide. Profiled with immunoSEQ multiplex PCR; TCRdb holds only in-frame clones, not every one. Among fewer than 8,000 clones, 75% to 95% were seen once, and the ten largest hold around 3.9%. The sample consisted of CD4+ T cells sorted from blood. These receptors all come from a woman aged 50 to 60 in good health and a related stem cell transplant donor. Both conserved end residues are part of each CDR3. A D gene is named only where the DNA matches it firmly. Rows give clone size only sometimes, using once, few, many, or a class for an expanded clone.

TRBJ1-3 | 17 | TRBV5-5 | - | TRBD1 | CASSLDAGGTSGNTIYF | TGTGCCAGCAGCTTGGACGCAGGGGGAACCTCTGGAAACACCATATATTTT
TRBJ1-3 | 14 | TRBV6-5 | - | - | CASSYAVQGNTIYF | TGTGCCAGCAGTTACGCAGTGCAGGGAAACACCATATATTTT
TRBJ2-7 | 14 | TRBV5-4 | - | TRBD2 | CASSLGGSVAEQYF | TGTGCCAGCAGCTTGGGCGGGAGCGTGGCCGAGCAGTACTTC
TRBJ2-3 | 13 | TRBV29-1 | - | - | CSVEDRGADTQYF | TGCAGCGTTGAAGATCGCGGCGCAGATACGCAGTATTTT
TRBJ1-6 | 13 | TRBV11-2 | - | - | CASTFGDGEPLHF | TGTGCCAGCACCTTTGGAGACGGGGAACCCCTCCACTTT
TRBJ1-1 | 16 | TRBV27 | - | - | CASSSVVGPGNTEAFF | TGTGCCAGCAGTTCAGTCGTGGGGCCGGGGAACACTGAAGCTTTCTTT
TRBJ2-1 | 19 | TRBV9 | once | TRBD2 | CASSARLGTSGRSGNEQFF | TGTGCCAGCAGCGCTCGACTAGGGACTAGCGGGAGGTCGGGCAATGAGCAGTTCTTC
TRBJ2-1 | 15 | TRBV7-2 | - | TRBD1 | CASSKQGADYNEQFF | TGTGCCAGCAGCAAACAGGGGGCGGACTACAATGAGCAGTTCTTC
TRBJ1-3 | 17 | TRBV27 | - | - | CASRQGTGGGSGNTIYF | TGTGCCAGCAGGCAGGGGACGGGAGGAGGCTCTGGAAACACCATATATTTT
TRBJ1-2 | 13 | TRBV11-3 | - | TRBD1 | CASSLTGLLGYTF | TGTGCCAGCAGCTTGACAGGGCTTCTTGGCTACACCTTC
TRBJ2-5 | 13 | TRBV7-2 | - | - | CASRHDAEETQYF | TGTGCCAGCCGACATGATGCCGAAGAGACCCAGTACTTC
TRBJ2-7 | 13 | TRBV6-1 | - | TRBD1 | CASKTQGAEEQYF | TGTGCCAGCAAGACACAGGGGGCTGAGGAGCAGTACTTC
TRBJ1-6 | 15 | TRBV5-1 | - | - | CASSLEDSSNSPLHF | TGCGCCAGCAGCTTGGAAGACAGTTCAAATTCACCCCTCCACTTT
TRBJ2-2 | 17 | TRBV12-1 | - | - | CASSFERDRTNTGELFF | TGTGCCAGCAGCTTTGAGCGCGACAGGACGAACACCGGGGAGCTGTTTTTT
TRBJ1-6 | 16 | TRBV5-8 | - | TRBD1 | CASSLDLDRHNSPLHF | TGTGCCAGCAGCTTGGACTTGGACAGGCATAATTCACCCCTCCACTTT
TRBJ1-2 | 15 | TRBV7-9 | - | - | CASSPTFGRKDGYTF | TGTGCCAGCAGCCCTACTTTTGGCAGGAAGGATGGCTACACCTTC
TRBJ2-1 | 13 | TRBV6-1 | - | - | CASTSQPGGEQFF | TGTGCCAGCACCTCTCAGCCCGGGGGTGAGCAGTTCTTC
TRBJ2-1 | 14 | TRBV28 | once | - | CASSRASVYNEQFF | TGTGCCAGCAGTCGGGCTAGCGTATACAATGAGCAGTTCTTC
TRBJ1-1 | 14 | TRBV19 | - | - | CASSITGKNTEAFF | TGTGCCAGTAGTATCACAGGGAAGAACACTGAAGCTTTCTTT
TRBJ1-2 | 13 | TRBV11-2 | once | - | CASSLAGARGYTF | TGTGCCAGCAGCTTAGCAGGGGCAAGAGGCTACACCTTC
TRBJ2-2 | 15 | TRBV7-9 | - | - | CASSLLGGLAGELFF | TGTGCCAGCAGCTTACTTGGCGGGTTAGCCGGGGAGCTGTTTTTT
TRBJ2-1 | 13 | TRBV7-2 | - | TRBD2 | CASGRAGGNEQFF | TGTGCCAGCGGCAGGGCGGGGGGGAATGAGCAGTTCTTC
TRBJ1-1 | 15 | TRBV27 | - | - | CASSLGRGGDTEAFF | TGTGCCAGCAGTTTAGGTAGGGGGGGGGACACTGAAGCTTTCTTT
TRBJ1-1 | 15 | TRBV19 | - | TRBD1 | CASSIQGGDDTEAFF | TGTGCCAGTAGTATCCAGGGGGGCGACGACACTGAAGCTTTCTTT
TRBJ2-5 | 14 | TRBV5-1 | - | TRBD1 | CASSRDRVEETQYF | TGCGCCAGCAGCAGAGACAGGGTCGAGGAGACCCAGTACTTC
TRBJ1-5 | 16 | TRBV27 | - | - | CASSPAGAEGNQPQHF | TGTGCCAGCAGTCCTGCAGGGGCGGAGGGCAATCAGCCCCAGCATTTT
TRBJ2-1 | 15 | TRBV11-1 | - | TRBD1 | CASSFRGQADNEQFF | TGTGCCAGCAGCTTCCGAGGACAGGCTGACAATGAGCAGTTCTTC
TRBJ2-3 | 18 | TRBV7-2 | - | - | CASSLAFRGGGPQETQYF | TGTGCCAGCAGCTTAGCGTTCCGGGGCGGGGGCCCCCAGGAGACGCAGTATTTT
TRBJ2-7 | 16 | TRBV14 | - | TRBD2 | CASSQGRLAGIYEQYF | TGTGCCAGCAGCCAAGGCCGCCTAGCGGGAATATACGAGCAGTACTTC